This note documents a single T cell receptor beta chain sequence. The method was immunoSEQ multiplex PCR; TCRdb's version includes in-frame clones alone and lacks a portion of them. The data hold more than 85,000 clones, with about 89% observed a single time. The sample comes from a study of PD-L1 blockade in urothelial cancer. The CDR3 has 17 residues. The ends lost 1 base at V and 0 bases at J; junction bases unmatched: 10. Germline values: CDR1 GTSNPN, CDR2 SVGIG (reference sequence). The chain uses TRBV30 and TRBJ1-2; 8 bases agree with TRBD1. The source is a woman aged 80 or over with urothelial cancer. Material: PBMCs, obtained around atezolizumab (anti-PD-L1) treatment. The CDR3 bases are TGTGCCTGGAGTGGGACAGGGTTGATAGTGGCTAACTATGGCTACACCTTC. It codes for CAWSGTGLIVANYGYTF.